One sample yielded the 23 T cell receptor beta chains listed below, sequenced in a study of HIV-infected patients and healthy controls. No cell fractionation was done, so the repertoire covers all unsorted peripheral blood T cells. cDNA was made from 500 ng RNA using alpha and beta constant primers. Alpha and beta chain libraries were made separately by chain-specific third strand synthesis with multiplexing indices. TCRdb re-derived calls from the 5' RACE reads in MiXCR, one entry per CDR3 protein. The repertoire holds 18,000 or so distinct CDR3 sequences, with more than 7.5% as singletons. Sequenced material: blood. These receptors were obtained from an adult in good health.

The V call is TRBV29-1, the J call TRBJ2-7, with 10 bases matching TRBD1. The V gene's germline CDR1 is SQVTM and CDR2 ANQGSEA. Germline trimming cut 4 bases from V and 6 bases from J; bases unmatched to any gene: 6. The CDR3 is made up of 13 amino acids. CDR3 coding DNA: TGCAGCGTTGCCCGGGACAGGGGCGCCGAGCAGTACTTC. Translation: CSVARDRGAEQYF.

This clonotype is classed as medium-sized. The chain links TRBV7-2 to TRBJ2-1; tentatively, D is TRBD1 or TRBD2 (5 bases each). Trimming stripped 9 bases from V and 9 bases from J, with 18 bases between. The CDR3 extends over 13 amino acids. The germline CDR1 and CDR2 sequences are SGHTA and FQGNSA. The CDR3 DNA reads TGTGCCAGTGGACTGGTACAGGAGCGTGAGCAGTTCTTC. It is translated as CASGLVQEREQFF.

Sample share makes this clonotype medium-sized (0.01 to 0.1%). The chain links TRBV7-6 to TRBJ2-5; D is perhaps TRBD1 (5 bases). The germline V and J ends were trimmed by 0 bases and 2 bases, with 10 bases remaining between them. The CDR3 contains 15 residues. Per germline, CDR1 SGHVS and CDR2 FNYEAQ. For the CDR3, the DNA is TGTGCCAGCAGCTTAGCGCCGGCAGGGCAAGAGACCCAGTACTTC. The encoded protein is CASSLAPAGQETQYF. The whole variable domain, filled in from reference TRBV7-6 and TRBJ2-5, reads GAGVSQSPRYKVTKRGQDVALRCDPISGHVSLYWYRQALGQGPEFLTYFNYEAQQDKSGLPNDRFSAERPEGSISTLTIQRTEQRDSAMYRCASSLAPAGQETQYFGPGTRLLVL.

The chain links TRBV27 to TRBJ2-7; tentative D call: TRBD2 (5 bases). V was pared by 3 bases and J by 6 bases, with 12 bases between. The length of the CDR3 is 13 residues. Germline assignment: CDR1 MNHEY and CDR2 SMNVEV (reference sequence). The CDR3 DNA sequence: TGTGCCAGCAGTTTTTTGGGAGTTAGCGAGCAGTACTTC. It translates to CASSFLGVSEQYF.

The sample holds many counts of this clonotype. The V and J genes are TRBV18 and TRBJ2-2, with no clear D. Trimming removed 6 bases at V and 1 base at J, with 6 bases between. The CDR3 totals 13 residues. Germline loops: CDR1 KGHSH, CDR2 LQKENI. The CDR3 sequence is CASSNGNTGELFF. The DNA for the CDR3 is TGTGCCAGCTCTAATGGGAACACCGGGGAGCTGTTTTTT.

This clonotype was seen ten or more times. V and J are TRBV19 and TRBJ2-1; a possible D gene is TRBD2 (7 bases). This CDR3 is built from 17 residues. Looked up from germline, CDR1 is LNHDA and CDR2 is SQIVND (reference sequence). The V gene lost 7 bases and the J gene lost 5 bases, with 24 bases spanning the gap. CDR3 sequence reads: CASTPGGGLAVNNEQFF. CDR3 nucleotide sequence: TGTGCCAGTACTCCAGGTGGGGGGCTAGCGGTCAACAATGAGCAGTTCTTC.

In its sample, this clonotype is medium-sized. This chain joins TRBV7-3 and TRBJ2-6; 9 bases fit TRBD1. The V gene end was trimmed by 6 bases and the J gene end by 0 bases; junction bases not matched to a gene: 12. This CDR3 has 19 residues. Germline CDR1 is SGHTA and CDR2 is FQGTGA. The CDR3 nucleotides are TGTGCCAGCAGTTATTCATCCGGGACAGGGTTCTCTGGGGCCAACGTCCTGACTTTC. Its protein product is CASSYSSGTGFSGANVLTF.

This clonotype has at least ten counts. The V and J genes are TRBV5-1 and TRBJ2-3, with D uncertain. The germline V gene encodes CDR1 SGHRS and CDR2 YFSETQ. This CDR3 spans 15 amino acids. V dropped 4 bases and J dropped 4 bases, with 16 bases sitting between them. CDR3 protein: CASSPRPTGSDTQYF. CDR3 DNA: TGCGCCAGCAGCCCACGGCCTACTGGCTCAGATACGCAGTATTTT.

This clonotype was counted many times. J is TRBJ2-1 and V is TRBV5-1, with D perhaps matching TRBD1 or TRBD2 (5 bases each). The germline gives CDR1 SGHRS, CDR2 YFSETQ. The CDR3 has 11 amino acids. The V end lost 5 bases, the J end lost 7 bases, and 7 bases lay between the germline ends. The CDR3 here is CASRWGNEQFF. The CDR3 bases are TGCGCCAGCAGATGGGGGAATGAGCAGTTCTTC.

This clonotype qualifies as medium-sized. The rearrangement links TRBV20-1 to TRBJ1-6, with TRBD1 as a possible D gene (6 bases). The V and J ends lost 5 bases and 0 bases respectively, with 11 bases between them. The CDR3 contains 15 residues. CDR1 and CDR2 from the germline V gene are DFQATT and SNEGSKA (reference sequence). The CDR3 DNA reads as TGCAGTGCTGACACGGACAGCTCCTATAATTCACCCCTCCACTTT. It yields the protein CSADTDSSYNSPLHF.

The sample holds many counts of this clonotype. The genes are TRBV11-2 and TRBJ2-1; 10 nucleotides align to TRBD1. This CDR3 region has 16 residues. V shed 5 bases and J 3 bases; nucleotides not matched to a gene: 7. Germline CDR1 and CDR2: SGHAT and FQNNGV. CDR3 in DNA: TGTGCCAGCAGCCAAATCCGGGACAGGGGCTACAATGAGCAGTTCTTC. Protein product: CASSQIRDRGYNEQFF.

This rearrangement joins TRBV12-3 or TRBV12-4 to TRBJ2-7; unclear D gene. The CDR3 extends over 12 amino acids. V was clipped by 6 bases and J by 5 bases, with 11 bases between them. CDR3 amino acids: CASSPRVDEQYF. For the CDR3, the DNA is TGTGCCAGCAGCCCGCGAGTTGACGAGCAGTACTTC.

Ten or more counts support this clonotype. This chain connects TRBV7-6 to TRBJ1-5; the match to TRBD1 covers 10 bases. The CDR3 extends over 14 amino acids. Germline V CDR1 and CDR2: SGHVS, FNYEAQ. V dropped 5 bases and J dropped 7; count of bases not matched to a gene: 5. The CDR3 DNA follows: TGTGCCAGCAGCCCGAGGACAGGGGGACAGCCCCAGCATTTT. Translation: CASSPRTGGQPQHF.

This clonotype has ten or more counts. The V and J genes are TRBV27 and TRBJ2-1; D gene unclear. CDR1 is MNHEY and CDR2 is SMNVEV in the germline V gene (reference sequence). This CDR3 comprises 15 residues. V dropped 2 bases and J dropped 3 bases, with 11 bases sitting between them. The CDR3 loop reads CASSLRAVVYNEQFF. As DNA, the CDR3 is TGTGCCAGCAGTTTACGGGCGGTCGTCTACAATGAGCAGTTCTTC.

This clonotype appeared many times. The chain links TRBV19 to TRBJ2-5; D not resolved. The CDR3 is 11 residues long. The V gene lost 5 bases and the J gene lost 5 bases, with 6 bases spanning the gap. The germline V gene encodes CDR1 LNHDA and CDR2 SQIVND (reference sequence). The CDR3 bases are TGTGCCAGTAGTCGGCGCGAGACCCAGTACTTC. Amino acids: CASSRRETQYF.

This sequence joins TRBV7-9 and TRBJ1-4, with a weak D call TRBD1 (6 bases). The CDR3 consists of 15 residues. V lost 3 bases, J lost 3 bases, and 11 bases lay in between. Germline loops: CDR1 SEHNR, CDR2 FQNEAQ (reference sequence). The CDR3 coding sequence is TGTGCCAGCAGCTTTCCGGGACACCCTAATGAAAAACTGTTTTTT. Its translation is CASSFPGHPNEKLFF. The full variable domain, its missing parts supplied by reference TRBV7-9 and TRBJ1-4, is DTGVSQNPRHKITKRGQNVTFRCDPISEHNRLYWYRQTLGQGPEFLTYFQNEAQLEKSRLLSDRFSAERPKGSFSTLEIQRTEQGDSAMYLCASSFPGHPNEKLFFGSGTQLSVL.

This clonotype was detected ten times or more. The rearrangement links TRBV4-1 to TRBJ2-5, with TRBD1 matching 10 bases. The CDR3 contains 16 residues. In germline, CDR1 is MGHRA, CDR2 YSYEKL. The trim removed 4 bases at V and 0 bases at J, leaving 5 bases unmatched. The CDR3 DNA sequence: TGCGCCAGCAGCCGAAAGGGGACAGGGGACCAAGAGACCCAGTACTTC. This gives the protein CASSRKGTGDQETQYF.

This clonotype was seen ten or more times. V and J are TRBV4-2 and TRBJ2-1; D ambiguous. Trimming took 3 bases from V and 6 from J, leaving 15 bases between them. CDR3 length equals 15 residues. Germline lookup yields CDR1 LGHNA and CDR2 YNFKEQ. The DNA for the CDR3 is TGTGCCAGCAGCCAGGAAACTGGACCAATCAATGAGCAGTTCTTC. This encodes CASSQETGPINEQFF.

Ten or more counts support this clonotype. The V gene is TRBV20-1, the J gene TRBJ2-1; D call uncertain. The V gene lost 3 bases and the J gene lost 7 bases, with 13 bases spanning the gap. The germline gives CDR1 DFQATT, CDR2 SNEGSKA (reference sequence). This CDR3 has 13 residues. The CDR3 reads CSASAPPWNEQFF. For the CDR3, the DNA is TGCAGTGCTAGTGCCCCCCCCTGGAATGAGCAGTTCTTC.

This clonotype is medium-sized. This sequence joins TRBV28 and TRBJ2-7; D is unresolved. Trimming stripped 3 bases from V and 0 bases from J, with 15 bases between. The CDR3 length is 16 residues. Germline V gives CDR1 MDHEN, CDR2 SYDVKM. The CDR3 protein is CASSFPDAVSSYEQYF. Here the CDR3 DNA reads TGTGCCAGCAGTTTTCCCGACGCGGTTAGCTCCTACGAGCAGTACTTC.

This clonotype was seen only a few times. The J gene is TRBJ1-4, the V gene TRBV12-3 or TRBV12-4, with 7 bases that match TRBD1. J lost 7 bases, V lost 6 bases, and 5 bases had no gene match. The CDR3 totals 13 residues. CDR3 DNA sequence: TGTGCCAGCAGGGACAGGAGGGGTGAAAAACTGTTTTTT. Translating it yields CASRDRRGEKLFF.

This chain links TRBV5-1 with TRBJ2-4; no clear D gene. CDR3 size: 16 residues. Trimming stripped 2 bases from V and 0 bases from J, with 12 bases between. In germline, CDR1 is SGHRS, CDR2 YFSETQ. CDR3 residues: CASSLEREPAKNIQYF. In DNA, the CDR3 is TGCGCCAGCAGCTTAGAGCGAGAACCAGCCAAAAACATTCAGTACTTC. The variable domain in full, completed from reference TRBV5-1 and TRBJ2-4, reads KAGVTQTPRYLIKTRGQQVTLSCSPISGHRSVSWYQQTPGQGLQFLFEYFSETQRNKGNFPGRFSGRQFSNSRSEMNVSTLELGDSALYLCASSLEREPAKNIQYFGAGTRLSVL.

There are many counts of this clonotype. The rearrangement links TRBV28 to TRBJ2-7, with D perhaps matching TRBD1 (6 bases). Trimming removed 6 bases from V and 3 bases from J, with 18 bases in between. The CDR3 has 15 amino acids. Germline loops: CDR1 MDHEN, CDR2 SYDVKM. The CDR3 spells CASSATRGGHYEQYF. CDR3 sequence (DNA): TGTGCCAGCAGCGCCACTAGAGGGGGTCACTACGAGCAGTACTTC.